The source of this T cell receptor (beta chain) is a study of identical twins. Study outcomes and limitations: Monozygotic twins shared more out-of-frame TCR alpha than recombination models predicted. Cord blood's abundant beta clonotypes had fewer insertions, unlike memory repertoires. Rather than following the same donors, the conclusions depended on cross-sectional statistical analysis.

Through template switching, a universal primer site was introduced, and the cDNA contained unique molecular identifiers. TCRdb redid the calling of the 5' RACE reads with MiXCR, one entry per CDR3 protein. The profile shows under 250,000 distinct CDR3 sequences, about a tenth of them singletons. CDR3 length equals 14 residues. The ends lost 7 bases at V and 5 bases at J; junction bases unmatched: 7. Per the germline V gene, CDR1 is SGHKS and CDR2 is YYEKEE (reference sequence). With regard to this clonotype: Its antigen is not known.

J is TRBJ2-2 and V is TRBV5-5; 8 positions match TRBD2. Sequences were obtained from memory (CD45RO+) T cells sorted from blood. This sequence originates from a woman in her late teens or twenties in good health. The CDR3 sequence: CASGGAGDTGELFF. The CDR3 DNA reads TGTGCCAGCGGGGGAGCGGGGGATACCGGGGAGCTGTTTTTT.